This TCR beta chain was captured in a study of blood T cell repertoires in COVID-19. On the study more broadly: Whether acute or convalescent, the COVID-19 samples came from the United States, Italy and Spain. Sources were T cells, B-cell-depleted T cells, or PBMCs; the material itself was cDNA or gDNA.

Original data processing: Cell counts per sample came from amplifying reference gene primers. Using immunoSEQ multiplex PCR, the repertoire was profiled, and TCRdb retains in-frame clones only, with some absent. V and J calls and clone size are those listed in that table; D and trimming were worked out from the DNA. The data contain roughly 360,000 clones, around 84% of them seen just once; the ten biggest clones take up under 1.2%. Trimming removed 5 bases from V and 3 bases from J; junction bases left unmatched: 8. There are 15 residues in the CDR3. In germline, CDR1 is SEHNR, CDR2 FQNEAQ (reference sequence).

This clonotype was obtained from a human donor with acute or convalescent COVID-19. The donor label of this sample is uncertain. The sequencing sample was made of peripheral blood. The V gene is TRBV7-9, the J gene TRBJ1-2; 8 nucleotides align to TRBD1. In DNA, the CDR3 is TGTGCCAGCAGCACAAAAACGACAGGGGACTATGGCTACACCTTC. Encoded protein: CASSTKTTGDYGYTF.